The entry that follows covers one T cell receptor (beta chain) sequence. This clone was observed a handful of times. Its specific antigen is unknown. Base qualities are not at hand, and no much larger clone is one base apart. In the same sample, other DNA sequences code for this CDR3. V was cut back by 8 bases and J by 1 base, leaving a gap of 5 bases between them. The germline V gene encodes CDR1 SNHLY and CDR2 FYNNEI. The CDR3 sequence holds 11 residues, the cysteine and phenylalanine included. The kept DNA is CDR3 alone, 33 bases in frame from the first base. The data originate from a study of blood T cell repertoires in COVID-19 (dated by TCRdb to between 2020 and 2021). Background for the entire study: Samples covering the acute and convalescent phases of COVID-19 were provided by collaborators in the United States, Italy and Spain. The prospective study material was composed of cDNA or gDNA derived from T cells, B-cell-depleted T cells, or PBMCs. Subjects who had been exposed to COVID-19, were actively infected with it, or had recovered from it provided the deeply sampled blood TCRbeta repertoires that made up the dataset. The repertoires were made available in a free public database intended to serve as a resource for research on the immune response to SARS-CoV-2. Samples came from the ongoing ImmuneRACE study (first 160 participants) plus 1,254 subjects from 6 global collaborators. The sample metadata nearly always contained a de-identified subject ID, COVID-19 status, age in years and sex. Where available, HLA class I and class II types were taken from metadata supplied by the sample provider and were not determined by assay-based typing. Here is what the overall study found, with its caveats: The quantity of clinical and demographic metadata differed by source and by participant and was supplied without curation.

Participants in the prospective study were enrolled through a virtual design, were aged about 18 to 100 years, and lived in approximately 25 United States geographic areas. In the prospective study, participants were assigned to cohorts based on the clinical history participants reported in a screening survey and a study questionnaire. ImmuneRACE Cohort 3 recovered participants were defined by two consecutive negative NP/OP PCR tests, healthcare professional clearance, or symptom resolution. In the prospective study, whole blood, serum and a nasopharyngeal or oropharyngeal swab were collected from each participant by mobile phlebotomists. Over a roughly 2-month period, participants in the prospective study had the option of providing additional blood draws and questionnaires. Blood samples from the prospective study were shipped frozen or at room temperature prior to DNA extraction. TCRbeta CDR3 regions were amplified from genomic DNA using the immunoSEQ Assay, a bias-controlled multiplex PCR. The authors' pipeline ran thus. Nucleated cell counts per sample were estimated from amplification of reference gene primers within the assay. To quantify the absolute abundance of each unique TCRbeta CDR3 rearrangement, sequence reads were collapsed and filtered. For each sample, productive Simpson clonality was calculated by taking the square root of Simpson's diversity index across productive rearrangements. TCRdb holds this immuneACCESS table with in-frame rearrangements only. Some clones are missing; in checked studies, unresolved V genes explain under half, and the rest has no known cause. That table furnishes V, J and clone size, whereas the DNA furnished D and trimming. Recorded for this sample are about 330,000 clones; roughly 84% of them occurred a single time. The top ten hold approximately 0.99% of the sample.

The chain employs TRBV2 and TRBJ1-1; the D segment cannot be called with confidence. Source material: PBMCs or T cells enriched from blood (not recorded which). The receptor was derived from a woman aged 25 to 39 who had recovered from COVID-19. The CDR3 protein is CASDRNTEAFF. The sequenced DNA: TGTGCCAGCGATAGGAACACTGAAGCTTTCTTT.